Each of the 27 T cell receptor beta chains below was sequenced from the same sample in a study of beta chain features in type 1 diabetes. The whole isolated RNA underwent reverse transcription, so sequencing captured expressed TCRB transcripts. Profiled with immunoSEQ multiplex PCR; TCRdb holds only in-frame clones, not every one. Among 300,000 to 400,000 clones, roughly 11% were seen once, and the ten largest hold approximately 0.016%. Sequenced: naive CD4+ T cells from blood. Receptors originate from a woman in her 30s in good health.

As DNA, the CDR3 is TGTGCCAGCAGCTCCTACCCGACAGGGGATAGCAATCAGCCCCAGCATTTT. Its translation is CASSSYPTGDSNQPQHF. This chain uses TRBV5-8 with TRBJ1-5, with 8 bases matching TRBD1. The germline gives CDR1 SGHTS, CDR2 YDEGEE. This CDR3 spans 17 amino acids. V shed 3 bases and J 0 bases; nucleotides not matched to a gene: 8.

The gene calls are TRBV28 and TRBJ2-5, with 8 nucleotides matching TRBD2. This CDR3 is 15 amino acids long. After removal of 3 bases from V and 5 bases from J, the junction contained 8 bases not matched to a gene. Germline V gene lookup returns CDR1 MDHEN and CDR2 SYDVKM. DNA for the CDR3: TGTGCCAGCAGTTTGATAGCGGGAAGAGGGGAGACCCAGTACTTC. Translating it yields CASSLIAGRGETQYF.

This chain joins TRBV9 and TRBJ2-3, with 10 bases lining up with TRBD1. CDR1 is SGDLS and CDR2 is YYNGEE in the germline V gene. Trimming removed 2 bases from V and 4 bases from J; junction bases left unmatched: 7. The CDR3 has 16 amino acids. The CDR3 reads CASSVRQGAVADTQYF. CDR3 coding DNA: TGTGCCAGCAGCGTTCGACAGGGGGCGGTTGCAGATACGCAGTATTTT.

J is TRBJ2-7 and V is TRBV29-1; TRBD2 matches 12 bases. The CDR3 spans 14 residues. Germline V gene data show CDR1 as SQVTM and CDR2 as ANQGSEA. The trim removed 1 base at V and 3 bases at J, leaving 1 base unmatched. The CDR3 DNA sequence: TGCAGCGTTGAAGGACTAGCGGGAGTCTACGAGCAGTACTTC. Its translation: CSVEGLAGVYEQYF.

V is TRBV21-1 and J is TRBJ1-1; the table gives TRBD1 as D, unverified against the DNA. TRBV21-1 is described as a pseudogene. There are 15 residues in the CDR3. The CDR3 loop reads CASSQLETVRTEAFF. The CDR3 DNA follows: TGTGCCAGCAGCCAATTGGAGACAGTGCGCACTGAAGCTTTCTTT.

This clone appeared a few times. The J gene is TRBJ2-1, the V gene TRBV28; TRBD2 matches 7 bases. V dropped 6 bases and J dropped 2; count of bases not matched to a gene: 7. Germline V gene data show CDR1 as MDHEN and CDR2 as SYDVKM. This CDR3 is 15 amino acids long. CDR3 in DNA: TGTGCCAGCAGAACGGGGGGTGTCACCTACAATGAGCAGTTCTTC. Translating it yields CASRTGGVTYNEQFF.

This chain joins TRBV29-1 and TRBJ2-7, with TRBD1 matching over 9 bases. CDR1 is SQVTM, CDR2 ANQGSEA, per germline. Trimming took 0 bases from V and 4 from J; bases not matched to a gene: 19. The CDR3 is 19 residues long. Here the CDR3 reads CSVEENVTYVGQGIYEQYF. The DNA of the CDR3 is TGCAGCGTTGAAGAGAATGTTACTTACGTGGGACAGGGCATATACGAGCAGTACTTC.

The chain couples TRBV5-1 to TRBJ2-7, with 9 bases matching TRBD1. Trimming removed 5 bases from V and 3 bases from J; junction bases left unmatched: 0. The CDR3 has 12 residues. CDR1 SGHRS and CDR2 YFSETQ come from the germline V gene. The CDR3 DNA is TGCGCCAGCAGGGACAGGGGCTACGAGCAGTACTTC. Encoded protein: CASRDRGYEQYF.

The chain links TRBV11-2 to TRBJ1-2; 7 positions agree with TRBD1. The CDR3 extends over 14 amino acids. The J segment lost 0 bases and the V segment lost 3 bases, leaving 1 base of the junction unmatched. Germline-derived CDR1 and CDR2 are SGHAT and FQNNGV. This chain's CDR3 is CASSFGQANYGYTF. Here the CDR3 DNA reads TGTGCCAGCAGCTTCGGACAGGCTAACTATGGCTACACCTTC.

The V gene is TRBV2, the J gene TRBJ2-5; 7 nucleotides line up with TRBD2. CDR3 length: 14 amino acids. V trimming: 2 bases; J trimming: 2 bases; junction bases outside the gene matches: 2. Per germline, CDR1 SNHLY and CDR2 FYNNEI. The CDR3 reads CASSEREGQETQYF. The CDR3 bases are TGTGCCAGCAGTGAAAGGGAGGGGCAAGAGACCCAGTACTTC.

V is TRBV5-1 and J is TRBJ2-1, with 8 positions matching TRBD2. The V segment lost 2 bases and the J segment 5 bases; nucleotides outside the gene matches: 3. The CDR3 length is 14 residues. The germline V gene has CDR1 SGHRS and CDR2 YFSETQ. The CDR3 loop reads CASSFTSGNNEQFF. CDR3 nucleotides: TGCGCCAGCAGCTTCACTAGCGGTAACAATGAGCAGTTCTTC. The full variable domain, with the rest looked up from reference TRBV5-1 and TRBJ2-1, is KAGVTQTPRYLIKTRGQQVTLSCSPISGHRSVSWYQQTPGQGLQFLFEYFSETQRNKGNFPGRFSGRQFSNSRSEMNVSTLELGDSALYLCASSFTSGNNEQFFGPGTRLTVL.

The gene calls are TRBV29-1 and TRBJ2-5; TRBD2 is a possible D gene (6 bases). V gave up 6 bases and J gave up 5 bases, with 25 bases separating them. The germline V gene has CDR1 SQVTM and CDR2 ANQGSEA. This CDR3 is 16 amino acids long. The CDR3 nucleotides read TGCAGCGTGGGGGAATACGGGGCCGGGAGATTGGAGACCCAGTACTTC. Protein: CSVGEYGAGRLETQYF.

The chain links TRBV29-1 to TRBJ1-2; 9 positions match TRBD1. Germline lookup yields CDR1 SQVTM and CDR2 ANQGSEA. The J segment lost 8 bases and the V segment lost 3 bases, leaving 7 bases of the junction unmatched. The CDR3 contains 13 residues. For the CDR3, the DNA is TGCAGCGTTGACCGGACAGGGGCAGGAGGCTACACCTTC. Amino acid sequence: CSVDRTGAGGYTF.

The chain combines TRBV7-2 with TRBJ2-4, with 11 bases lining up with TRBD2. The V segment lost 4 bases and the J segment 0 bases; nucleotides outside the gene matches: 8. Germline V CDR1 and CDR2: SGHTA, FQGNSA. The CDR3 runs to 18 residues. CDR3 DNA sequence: TGTGCCAGCAGCTACCGGCCGACTAGCGGGATAGCCAAAAACATTCAGTACTTC. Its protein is CASSYRPTSGIAKNIQYF. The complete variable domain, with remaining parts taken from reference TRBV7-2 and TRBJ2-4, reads GAGVSQSPSNKVTEKGKDVELRCDPISGHTALYWYRQSLGQGLEFLIYFQGNSAPDKSGLPSDRFSAERTGGSVSTLTIQRTQQEDSAVYLCASSYRPTSGIAKNIQYFGAGTRLSVL.

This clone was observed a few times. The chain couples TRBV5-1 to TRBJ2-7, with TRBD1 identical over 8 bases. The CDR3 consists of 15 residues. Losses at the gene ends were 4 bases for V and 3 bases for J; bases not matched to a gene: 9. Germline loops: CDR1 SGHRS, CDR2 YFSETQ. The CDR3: CASSPGQVRYYEQYF. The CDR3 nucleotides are TGCGCCAGCAGCCCGGGACAGGTTCGCTACTACGAGCAGTACTTC.

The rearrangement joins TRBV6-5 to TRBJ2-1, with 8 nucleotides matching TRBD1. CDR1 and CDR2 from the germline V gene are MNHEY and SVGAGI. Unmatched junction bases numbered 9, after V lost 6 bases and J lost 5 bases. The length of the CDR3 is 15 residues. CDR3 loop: CASSSDRERNNEQFF. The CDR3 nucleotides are TGTGCCAGCAGCTCGGACAGGGAGAGAAACAATGAGCAGTTCTTC.

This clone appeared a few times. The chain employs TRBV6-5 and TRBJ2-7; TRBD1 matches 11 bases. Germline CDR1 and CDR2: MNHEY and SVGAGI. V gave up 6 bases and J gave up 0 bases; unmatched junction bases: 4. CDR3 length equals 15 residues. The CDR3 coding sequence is TGTGCCAGCAGCCAGGGACAGGGGGGCTCCTACGAGCAGTACTTC. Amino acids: CASSQGQGGSYEQYF.

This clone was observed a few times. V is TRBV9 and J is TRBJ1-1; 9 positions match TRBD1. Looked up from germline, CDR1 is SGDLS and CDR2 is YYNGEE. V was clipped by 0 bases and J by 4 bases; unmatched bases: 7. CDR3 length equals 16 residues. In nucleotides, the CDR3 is TGTGCCAGCAGCGTAGGGAGGACAGGGGCGGTCACTGAAGCTTTCTTT. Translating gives CASSVGRTGAVTEAFF.

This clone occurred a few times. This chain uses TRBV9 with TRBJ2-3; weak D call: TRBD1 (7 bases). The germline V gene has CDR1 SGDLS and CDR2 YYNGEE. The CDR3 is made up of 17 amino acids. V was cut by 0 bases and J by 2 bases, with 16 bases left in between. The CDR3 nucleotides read TGTGCCAGCAGCGTAGCTCCCAGGGGGGACCTCACAGATACGCAGTATTTT. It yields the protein CASSVAPRGDLTDTQYF.

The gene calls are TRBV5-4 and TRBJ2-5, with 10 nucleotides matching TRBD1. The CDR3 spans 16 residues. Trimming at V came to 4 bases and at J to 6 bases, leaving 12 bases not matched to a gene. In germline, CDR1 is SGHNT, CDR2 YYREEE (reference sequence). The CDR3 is CASSQTGQGDVKTQYF. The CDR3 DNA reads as TGTGCCAGCAGCCAAACCGGACAGGGGGATGTGAAGACCCAGTACTTC.

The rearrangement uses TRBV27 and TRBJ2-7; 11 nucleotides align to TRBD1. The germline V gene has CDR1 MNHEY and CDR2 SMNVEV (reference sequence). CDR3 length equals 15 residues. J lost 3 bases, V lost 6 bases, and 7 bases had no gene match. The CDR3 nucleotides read TGTGCCAGCAGACCCAGGACAGGGGGCATCTACGAGCAGTACTTC. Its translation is CASRPRTGGIYEQYF.

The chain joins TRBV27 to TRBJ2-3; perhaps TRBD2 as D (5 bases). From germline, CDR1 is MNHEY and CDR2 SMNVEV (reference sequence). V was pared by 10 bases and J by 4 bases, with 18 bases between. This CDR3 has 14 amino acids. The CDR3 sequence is CATKRRGRADTQYF. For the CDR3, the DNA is TGTGCCACAAAAAGGAGAGGGCGGGCAGATACGCAGTATTTT.

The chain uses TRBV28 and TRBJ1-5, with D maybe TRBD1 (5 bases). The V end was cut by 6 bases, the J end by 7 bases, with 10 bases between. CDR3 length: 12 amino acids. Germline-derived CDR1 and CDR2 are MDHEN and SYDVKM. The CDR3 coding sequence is TGTGCCAGCAGCTCGACAGCGCAGCCCCAGCATTTT. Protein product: CASSSTAQPQHF.

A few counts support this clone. The CDR3, as DNA: TGTGCCAGCAGCCAGGGGGGAGGCACAGATACGCAGTATTTT. This sequence encodes CASSQGGGTDTQYF. The J gene is TRBJ2-3, the V gene TRBV9, with D perhaps matching TRBD1 (7 bases). The length of the CDR3 is 14 residues. Trimming cost V 4 bases and J 1 base, with 10 bases left between them. Germline CDR1 is SGDLS and CDR2 is YYNGEE.

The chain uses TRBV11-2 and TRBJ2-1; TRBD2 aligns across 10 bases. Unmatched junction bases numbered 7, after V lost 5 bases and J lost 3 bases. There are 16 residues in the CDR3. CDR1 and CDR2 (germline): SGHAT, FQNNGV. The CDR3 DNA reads TGTGCCAGCAGCAAAACTAGCGGGGCGGGCTACAATGAGCAGTTCTTC. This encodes CASSKTSGAGYNEQFF. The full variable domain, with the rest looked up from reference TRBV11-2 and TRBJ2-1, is EAGVAQSPRYKIIEKRQSVAFWCNPISGHATLYWYQQILGQGPKLLIQFQNNGVVDDSQLPKDRFSAERLKGVDSTLKIQPAKLEDSAVYLCASSKTSGAGYNEQFFGPGTRLTVL.

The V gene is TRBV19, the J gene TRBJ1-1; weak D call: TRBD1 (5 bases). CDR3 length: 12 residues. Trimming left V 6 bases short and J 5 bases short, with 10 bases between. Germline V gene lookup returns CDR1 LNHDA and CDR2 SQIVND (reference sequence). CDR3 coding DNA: TGTGCCAGTAGGCCCGGGGGAACTGAAGCTTTCTTT. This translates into CASRPGGTEAFF.

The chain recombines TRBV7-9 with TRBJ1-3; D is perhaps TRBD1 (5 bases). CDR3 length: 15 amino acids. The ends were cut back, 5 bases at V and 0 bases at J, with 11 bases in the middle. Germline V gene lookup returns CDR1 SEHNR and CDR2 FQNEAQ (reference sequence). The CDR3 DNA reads TGTGCCAGCAGCGAACAGGTGGCCTCTGGAAACACCATATATTTT. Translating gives CASSEQVASGNTIYF.